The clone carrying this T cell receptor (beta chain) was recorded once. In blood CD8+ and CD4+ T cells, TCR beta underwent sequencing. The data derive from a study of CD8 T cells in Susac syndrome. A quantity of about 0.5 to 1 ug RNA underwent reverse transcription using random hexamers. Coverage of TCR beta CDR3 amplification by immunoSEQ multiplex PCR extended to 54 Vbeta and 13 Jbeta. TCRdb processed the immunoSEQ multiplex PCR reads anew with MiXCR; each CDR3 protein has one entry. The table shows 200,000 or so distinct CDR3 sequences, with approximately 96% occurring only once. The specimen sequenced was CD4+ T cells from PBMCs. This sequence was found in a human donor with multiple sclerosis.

CDR3 in DNA: TGTGCCAGCAGCCAAGCTAGCGGGGGGACAGATACGCAGTATTTT. This codes for CASSQASGGTDTQYF. This chain links TRBV4-2 with TRBJ2-3, with TRBD2 identical over 11 bases. Trimming cost V 1 base and J 3 bases; bases outside gene matches: 0. Germline CDR1 is LGHNA and CDR2 is YNFKEQ. This CDR3 has 15 amino acids.